The clone carrying this T cell receptor beta chain was counted once. The antigen is not known. This sample was taken from a study of graft-versus-host responses after intestinal transplantation. Study summary: Recipients underwent multivisceral, liver-intestinal, or isolated intestinal transplants. Anti-thymocyte globulin induction preceded two to four years of tacrolimus and steroid maintenance in all recipients.

Germline loops: CDR1 SGHKS, CDR2 YYEKEE (reference sequence). The CDR3 extends over 16 amino acids. The V end was cut by 4 bases, the J end by 7 bases, with 23 bases between. Study findings and constraints: Recipient bone marrow held GvH clones, some seen earlier in ileum or blood. Graft-versus-host to host-versus-graft clonal ratios in allografts were high in patients with graft-donor T cell macrochimerism.

Method: immunoSEQ multiplex PCR; TCRdb's copy keeps in-frame clones and lacks some. This table holds 35,000 to 55,000 clones, over 85% found once. The V gene is TRBV5-5, the J gene TRBJ1-2, with D tentatively TRBD1 (5 bases). The source was PBMCs, collected around 820 days after a first intestinal transplant, on the day of a second. The clonotype comes from a human patient who received an intestinal transplant, so some T cells may come from the graft donor. CDR3 residues: CASSATGGSRRRGYTF. In DNA form, the CDR3 reads TGTGCCAGCAGCGCCACCGGGGGAAGCAGGCGACGTGGCTACACCTTC. The whole variable domain, remainder taken from reference TRBV5-5 and TRBJ1-2, is DAGVTQSPTHLIKTRGQQVTLRCSPISGHKSVSWYQQVLGQGPQFIFQYYEKEERGRGNFPDRFSARQFPNYSSELNVNALLLGDSALYLCASSATGGSRRRGYTFGSGTRLTVV.